This is a list of T cell receptor beta chains from one sample in a study of CD8+ T cells in alopecia areata. Generated by immunoSEQ multiplex PCR, the TCRdb table keeps only in-frame clones and is missing some. The table records about 200,000 clones, 55% to 75% of them present only once. The sample in question was CD4+ T cells sorted from blood, obtained at week 24, from a patient treated with tofacitinib. These receptors were collected from a human donor with alopecia areata. The CDR3 runs from the conserved cysteine through the conserved F or W. D genes are given only for firm matches. Size is stated for part of the rows, as once, few or many counts, or as a class when the clone is expanded.

j_call: TRBJ2-5; v_call: TRBV4-2; d_call: .; clone_size: once; cdr3_length: 15; cdr3_aa: CASSQGQLGRETQYF; cdr3_nt: TGTGCCAGCAGCCAAGGCCAGCTTGGTCGAGAGACCCAGTACTTC
j_call: TRBJ1-5; v_call: TRBV19; d_call: .; clone_size: .; cdr3_length: 13; cdr3_aa: CASSPPKYQPQHF; cdr3_nt: TGTGCCAGTAGTCCACCTAAGTATCAGCCCCAGCATTTT
j_call: TRBJ1-1; v_call: TRBV5-1; d_call: TRBD1; clone_size: .; cdr3_length: 15; cdr3_aa: CASSWTGAVNTEAFF; cdr3_nt: TGCGCCAGCAGTTGGACAGGGGCCGTGAACACTGAAGCTTTCTTT
j_call: TRBJ1-1; v_call: TRBV10-3; d_call: TRBD1; clone_size: .; cdr3_length: 16; cdr3_aa: CAISVQGGSLNTEAFF; cdr3_nt: TGTGCCATCAGTGTACAGGGGGGGAGCTTGAACACTGAAGCTTTCTTT
j_call: TRBJ1-1; v_call: TRBV2; d_call: .; clone_size: .; cdr3_length: 11; cdr3_aa: CASSLNTEAFF; cdr3_nt: TGTGCCAGCAGCCTGAACACTGAAGCTTTCTTT
j_call: TRBJ1-2; v_call: TRBV15; d_call: TRBD1; clone_size: .; cdr3_length: 14; cdr3_aa: CATSREDRNYGYTF; cdr3_nt: TGTGCCACCAGCAGGGAGGACAGGAACTATGGCTACACCTTC
j_call: TRBJ1-4; v_call: TRBV29-1; d_call: TRBD1; clone_size: .; cdr3_length: 14; cdr3_aa: CSVLTGTANEKLFF; cdr3_nt: TGCAGCGTCTTGACCGGGACAGCGAATGAAAAACTGTTTTTT
j_call: TRBJ2-2; v_call: TRBV6-1; d_call: .; clone_size: .; cdr3_length: 13; cdr3_aa: CASSEQPTGELFF; cdr3_nt: TGTGCCAGCAGTGAGCAGCCCACCGGGGAGCTGTTTTTT
j_call: TRBJ1-1; v_call: TRBV5-1; d_call: .; clone_size: .; cdr3_length: 14; cdr3_aa: CASSFVGEGTEAFF; cdr3_nt: TGCGCCAGCAGCTTTGTCGGAGAAGGCACTGAAGCTTTCTTT
j_call: TRBJ2-5; v_call: TRBV23-1; d_call: TRBD1; clone_size: .; cdr3_length: 17; cdr3_aa: CASSQPSGGTLRETQYF; cdr3_nt: TGCGCCAGCAGTCAACCTTCAGGGGGAACACTCCGAGAGACCCAGTACTTC
j_call: TRBJ2-5; v_call: TRBV29-1; d_call: .; clone_size: .; cdr3_length: 11; cdr3_aa: CSVGTQETQYF; cdr3_nt: TGCAGCGTTGGGACGCAAGAGACCCAGTACTTC
j_call: TRBJ1-1; v_call: TRBV2; d_call: .; clone_size: .; cdr3_length: 13; cdr3_aa: CASSLDRNTEAFF; cdr3_nt: TGTGCCAGCAGTCTGGACAGGAACACTGAAGCTTTCTTT
j_call: TRBJ2-7; v_call: TRBV7-2; d_call: TRBD1; clone_size: .; cdr3_length: 15; cdr3_aa: CASSYQTGTAYEQYF; cdr3_nt: TGTGCCAGCAGCTACCAGACCGGGACAGCATACGAGCAGTACTTC
j_call: TRBJ2-1; v_call: TRBV27; d_call: TRBD2; clone_size: .; cdr3_length: 15; cdr3_aa: CASSSFLKREDEQFF; cdr3_nt: TGTGCCAGCAGCTCCTTCCTTAAGCGGGAGGATGAGCAGTTCTTC
j_call: TRBJ2-3; v_call: TRBV28; d_call: .; clone_size: .; cdr3_length: 15; cdr3_aa: CASRRQGISTDTQYF; cdr3_nt: TGTGCCAGCAGGCGGCAGGGAATTTCGACAGATACGCAGTATTTT
j_call: TRBJ1-2; v_call: TRBV7-2; d_call: TRBD1; clone_size: .; cdr3_length: 12; cdr3_aa: CASSLSIGTVTF; cdr3_nt: TGTGCCAGCAGCTTAAGTATTGGGACAGTTACCTTC
j_call: TRBJ2-1; v_call: TRBV7-9; d_call: .; clone_size: .; cdr3_length: 15; cdr3_aa: CASSATGRDKDEQFF; cdr3_nt: TGTGCCAGCAGCGCGACAGGGCGGGATAAGGATGAGCAGTTCTTC
j_call: TRBJ2-1; v_call: TRBV4-3; d_call: .; clone_size: .; cdr3_length: 14; cdr3_aa: CASSQDWSTLEQFF; cdr3_nt: TGCGCCAGCAGCCAAGATTGGTCGACCCTCGAGCAGTTCTTC
j_call: TRBJ2-1; v_call: TRBV13; d_call: TRBD2; clone_size: few; cdr3_length: 13; cdr3_aa: CASSTSGSNEQFF; cdr3_nt: TGTGCCAGCAGTACTAGCGGGAGCAATGAGCAGTTCTTC
j_call: TRBJ2-3; v_call: TRBV5-1; d_call: .; clone_size: .; cdr3_length: 12; cdr3_aa: CASSYRYDTQYF; cdr3_nt: TGCGCCAGCAGCTACCGTTACGATACGCAGTATTTT
j_call: TRBJ1-1; v_call: TRBV15; d_call: .; clone_size: once; cdr3_length: 13; cdr3_aa: CATGWGADTEAFF; cdr3_nt: TGTGCCACCGGGTGGGGAGCGGACACTGAAGCTTTCTTT
j_call: TRBJ2-3; v_call: TRBV29-1; d_call: .; clone_size: .; cdr3_length: 14; cdr3_aa: CSVGRGTGTDTQYF; cdr3_nt: TGCAGCGTGGGACGGGGGACCGGCACAGATACGCAGTATTTT
j_call: TRBJ2-7; v_call: TRBV5-1; d_call: .; clone_size: .; cdr3_length: 9; cdr3_aa: CASSSGVVF; cdr3_nt: TGCGCCAGCAGCTCCGGCGTAGTCTTC
j_call: TRBJ2-7; v_call: TRBV4-1; d_call: .; clone_size: .; cdr3_length: 14; cdr3_aa: CASSQDQGPYEQYF; cdr3_nt: TGCGCCAGCAGCCAAGATCAGGGGCCCTACGAGCAGTACTTC
j_call: TRBJ1-2; v_call: TRBV7-3; d_call: TRBD1; clone_size: .; cdr3_length: 13; cdr3_aa: CASSFAGGDGYTF; cdr3_nt: TGTGCCAGCAGCTTTGCAGGGGGCGATGGCTACACCTTC
j_call: TRBJ2-3; v_call: TRBV5-6; d_call: .; clone_size: .; cdr3_length: 14; cdr3_aa: CASSLYRTSDTQYF; cdr3_nt: TGTGCCAGCAGCTTGTACAGGACTTCAGATACGCAGTATTTT
j_call: TRBJ2-1; v_call: TRBV7-2; d_call: TRBD1; clone_size: few; cdr3_length: 14; cdr3_aa: CASSRNRDSNEQFF; cdr3_nt: TGTGCCAGCAGCCGGAATAGGGACAGCAATGAGCAGTTCTTC
j_call: TRBJ1-2; v_call: TRBV6-5; d_call: .; clone_size: .; cdr3_length: 14; cdr3_aa: CASSALLGGGGYTF; cdr3_nt: TGTGCCAGCAGTGCACTGTTGGGGGGCGGTGGCTACACCTTC
j_call: TRBJ2-1; v_call: TRBV7-2; d_call: TRBD2; clone_size: few; cdr3_length: 16; cdr3_aa: CASSTQSGRWDNEQFF; cdr3_nt: TGTGCCAGCAGCACCCAGAGCGGGAGGTGGGACAATGAGCAGTTCTTC
j_call: TRBJ1-4; v_call: TRBV30; d_call: .; clone_size: .; cdr3_length: 13; cdr3_aa: CACREGRRQKLFF; cdr3_nt: TGTGCCTGCAGGGAGGGGAGGAGGCAAAAACTGTTTTTT
j_call: TRBJ1-5; v_call: TRBV7-9; d_call: .; clone_size: .; cdr3_length: 13; cdr3_aa: CASSRTSNQPQHF; cdr3_nt: TGTGCCAGCAGCAGGACTAGCAATCAGCCCCAGCATTTT
j_call: TRBJ2-5; v_call: TRBV2; d_call: TRBD1; clone_size: .; cdr3_length: 13; cdr3_aa: CANTGGGQETQYF; cdr3_nt: TGTGCCAATACAGGGGGCGGCCAAGAGACCCAGTACTTC
j_call: TRBJ1-6; v_call: TRBV5-1; d_call: TRBD1; clone_size: .; cdr3_length: 16; cdr3_aa: CASSSGQDSYNSPLHF; cdr3_nt: TGCGCCAGCAGCTCAGGACAGGACTCCTATAATTCACCCCTCCACTTT
j_call: TRBJ1-2; v_call: TRBV15; d_call: TRBD1; clone_size: .; cdr3_length: 14; cdr3_aa: CATSAGTAGYGYTF; cdr3_nt: TGTGCCACCAGCGCTGGGACAGCTGGCTATGGCTACACCTTC
j_call: TRBJ1-5; v_call: TRBV2; d_call: .; clone_size: .; cdr3_length: 14; cdr3_aa: CASSIEKWDQPQHF; cdr3_nt: TGTGCCAGCAGTATAGAAAAATGGGACCAGCCCCAGCATTTT
j_call: TRBJ2-1; v_call: TRBV4-2; d_call: TRBD2; clone_size: .; cdr3_length: 14; cdr3_aa: CASSQGIGAGKQFF; cdr3_nt: TGTGCCAGCAGCCAAGGTATCGGAGCGGGGAAGCAGTTCTTC
j_call: TRBJ1-1; v_call: TRBV27; d_call: .; clone_size: .; cdr3_length: 13; cdr3_aa: CASSLRRNTEAFF; cdr3_nt: TGTGCCAGCAGCCTGAGGAGGAACACTGAAGCTTTCTTT
j_call: TRBJ2-5; v_call: TRBV30; d_call: .; clone_size: few; cdr3_length: 15; cdr3_aa: CAWSPAQGDRETQYF; cdr3_nt: TGTGCCTGGAGCCCTGCGCAGGGCGACCGGGAGACCCAGTACTTC
j_call: TRBJ1-2; v_call: TRBV5-1; d_call: .; clone_size: .; cdr3_length: 14; cdr3_aa: CASSPHPPGYGYTF; cdr3_nt: TGCGCCAGCAGCCCCCATCCCCCGGGCTATGGCTACACCTTC
j_call: TRBJ2-2; v_call: TRBV30; d_call: TRBD2; clone_size: .; cdr3_length: 18; cdr3_aa: CAWTPKVAGGPFAGELFF; cdr3_nt: TGTGCCTGGACCCCGAAGGTTGCGGGAGGGCCTTTTGCCGGGGAGCTGTTTTTT
j_call: TRBJ2-7; v_call: TRBV6-5; d_call: .; clone_size: .; cdr3_length: 14; cdr3_aa: CASSSPGYHYEQYF; cdr3_nt: TGTGCCAGCAGTTCCCCGGGGTACCACTACGAGCAGTACTTC
j_call: TRBJ1-2; v_call: TRBV28; d_call: .; clone_size: once; cdr3_length: 12; cdr3_aa: CASTKAGYGYTF; cdr3_nt: TGTGCCAGCACCAAAGCCGGCTATGGCTACACCTTC
j_call: TRBJ1-6; v_call: TRBV6-1; d_call: TRBD1; clone_size: .; cdr3_length: 15; cdr3_aa: CASSERTGNNSPLHF; cdr3_nt: TGTGCCAGCAGTGAACGGACAGGGAATAATTCACCCCTCCACTTT
j_call: TRBJ1-2; v_call: TRBV25-1; d_call: .; clone_size: few; cdr3_length: 14; cdr3_aa: CASSDHDRFYGYTF; cdr3_nt: TGTGCCAGCAGTGACCACGACAGGTTCTATGGCTACACCTTC
j_call: TRBJ1-1; v_call: TRBV25-1; d_call: .; clone_size: .; cdr3_length: 15; cdr3_aa: CASSEYGRMNTEAFF; cdr3_nt: TGTGCCAGCAGTGAATACGGACGGATGAACACTGAAGCTTTCTTT
j_call: TRBJ1-6; v_call: TRBV7-8; d_call: TRBD1; clone_size: once; cdr3_length: 13; cdr3_aa: CAIGQGAGSPLHF; cdr3_nt: TGTGCCATCGGCCAGGGGGCAGGTTCACCCCTCCACTTT
j_call: TRBJ2-3; v_call: TRBV6-5; d_call: TRBD1; clone_size: .; cdr3_length: 14; cdr3_aa: CASRRDRATDTQYF; cdr3_nt: TGTGCCAGCAGACGTGACAGGGCCACAGATACGCAGTATTTT
j_call: TRBJ2-7; v_call: TRBV7-9; d_call: .; clone_size: .; cdr3_length: 13; cdr3_aa: CASSLGGPGEQYF; cdr3_nt: TGTGCCAGCAGCTTAGGAGGACCCGGGGAGCAGTACTTC
j_call: TRBJ2-1; v_call: TRBV18; d_call: .; clone_size: .; cdr3_length: 13; cdr3_aa: CASLLLAGHEQFF; cdr3_nt: TGTGCCAGCCTTTTGTTGGCGGGGCATGAGCAGTTCTTC
j_call: TRBJ2-5; v_call: TRBV9; d_call: TRBD1; clone_size: few; cdr3_length: 15; cdr3_aa: CASSTSPGQGETQYF; cdr3_nt: TGTGCCAGCAGCACCTCACCGGGACAGGGAGAGACCCAGTACTTC
j_call: TRBJ2-3; v_call: TRBV7-8; d_call: TRBD2; clone_size: once; cdr3_length: 16; cdr3_aa: CASSLDGGVGTDTQYF; cdr3_nt: TGTGCCAGCAGCTTAGATGGGGGGGTGGGAACAGATACGCAGTATTTT
j_call: TRBJ1-1; v_call: TRBV6-5; d_call: TRBD1; clone_size: .; cdr3_length: 14; cdr3_aa: CASRYDRANTEAFF; cdr3_nt: TGTGCCAGCAGGTACGACAGGGCGAACACTGAAGCTTTCTTT
j_call: TRBJ2-5; v_call: TRBV29-1; d_call: TRBD1; clone_size: .; cdr3_length: 12; cdr3_aa: CSADGQGETQYF; cdr3_nt: TGCAGCGCTGACGGACAGGGAGAGACCCAGTACTTC
j_call: TRBJ2-3; v_call: TRBV5-1; d_call: .; clone_size: .; cdr3_length: 15; cdr3_aa: CASSLEGVSTDTQYF; cdr3_nt: TGCGCCAGCAGCCTGGAGGGGGTTAGCACAGATACGCAGTATTTT
j_call: TRBJ2-5; v_call: TRBV11-2; d_call: .; clone_size: few; cdr3_length: 13; cdr3_aa: CASSLDAGSAQYF; cdr3_nt: TGTGCCAGCAGCTTAGACGCAGGATCGGCCCAGTACTTC
j_call: TRBJ2-3; v_call: TRBV5-1; d_call: .; clone_size: .; cdr3_length: 14; cdr3_aa: CASSLHWVADTQYF; cdr3_nt: TGCGCCAGCAGCCTCCATTGGGTGGCAGATACGCAGTATTTT
j_call: TRBJ2-5; v_call: TRBV5-1; d_call: TRBD1; clone_size: .; cdr3_length: 13; cdr3_aa: CASGQGVGETQYF; cdr3_nt: TGCGCCAGCGGACAGGGTGTTGGGGAGACCCAGTACTTC